This T cell receptor (beta chain) was captured in a study of blood T cell repertoires in COVID-19. Study details: Researchers got acute and convalescent COVID-19 samples from the United States, Italy and Spain.

The table lists this clone with a few counts. V lost 0 bases and J lost 10; bases outside the gene matches: 6. The V gene's germline CDR1 is SGHNT and CDR2 YYREEE (reference sequence). CDR3 length equals 15 residues. Authors' analysis steps: How many nucleated cells were present was estimated from reference gene primer amplification. The table came from immunoSEQ multiplex PCR; TCRdb's copy has only in-frame clones and leaves some out. D and trimming come from the DNA, and the V and J calls and clone size come from that table. The sample lists about 250,000 clones, roughly nine tenths occurring once. Ages ranged from 18 to 89 years, with residence in around 24 US areas.

Sequences were obtained from PBMCs or T cells enriched from blood (not recorded which). The sequence was obtained from a woman aged 50 to 60 who had recovered from COVID-19. The J gene is TRBJ1-6, the V gene TRBV5-4, with 8 bases matching TRBD1. The DNA for the CDR3 is TGTGCCAGCAGCTTGGCAGGGGGCGCGGGCTCACCCCTCCACTTT. Amino acids: CASSLAGGAGSPLHF.